This entry describes one TCR beta chain. Antigen unknown. This record belongs to a study of early stage breast cancer tumors. The V and J ends lost 0 bases and 2 bases, in that order; junction bases with no gene match: 6. Germline V gives CDR1 MGHDK, CDR2 SYGVNS. The length of the CDR3 is 16 residues. General observations from the study: Enriched TCRB sequences shared across patients were mostly commonly generated sequences.

The assay was immunoSEQ multiplex PCR, and TCRdb's table has in-frame clones only and misses some. The repertoire includes fewer than 35,000 clones, 60% to 80% of them detected once, and roughly a tenth sits in the top ten. Sequencing was done on a sample of breast tumor tissue. This receptor was identified in a person aged 30-39 years with breast cancer. The V and J genes are TRBV25-1 and TRBJ2-7; 8 nucleotides agree with TRBD2. CDR3: CASSEYSRGGAYEQYF. The CDR3 DNA sequence: TGTGCCAGCAGTGAATATTCCCGGGGGGGGGCCTACGAGCAGTACTTC.